This T cell receptor (beta chain) is from a study of cytotoxic CD8 clonotypes in ibrutinib-treated CLL. Clones were read by immunoSEQ multiplex PCR, and TCRdb kept only the in-frame ones, dropping some. The sample includes 7,300 or so clones, 65% to 80% of them seen just once. Germline V lookup: CDR1 MRHNA, CDR2 SNTAGT. Trimming removed 6 bases at V and 7 bases at J, with 18 bases between. The length of the CDR3 is 14 residues. The sample in question was PBMCs, obtained before ibrutinib treatment. This receptor was identified in a human donor with chronic lymphocytic leukemia. The chain has TRBV6-4 and TRBJ1-1; tentatively, D is TRBD1 (6 bases). The CDR3 sequence is CASRATGLRGEAFF. The CDR3 region has the DNA TGTGCCAGCAGGGCCACAGGGTTGAGGGGTGAAGCTTTCTTT.